What follows is one TCR beta chain and its context. This sample was taken from a study of blood T cell repertoires in COVID-19. Looking at the study overall: Whether acute or convalescent, the COVID-19 samples came from the United States, Italy and Spain. From T cells, B-cell-depleted T cells, or PBMCs came the material, which was cDNA or gDNA.

Generated by immunoSEQ multiplex PCR, the TCRdb table keeps only in-frame clones and is missing some. This table holds about 200,000 clones, around 80% found once. With 4 bases clipped from V and 3 bases from J, the junction kept 5 bases outside the gene matches. The CDR3 contains 15 residues. The sample consisted of peripheral blood. The receptor comes from a man in his fifties or sixties with active or convalescent COVID-19. The genes are TRBV23-1 and TRBJ1-4, with 7 positions matching TRBD1. TRBV23-1 is an ORF, and what it does is uncertain. CDR3 sequence: CASSLWDRPNEKLFF. The CDR3 DNA sequence: TGCGCCAGCAGTCTATGGGACAGACCTAATGAAAAACTGTTTTTT.